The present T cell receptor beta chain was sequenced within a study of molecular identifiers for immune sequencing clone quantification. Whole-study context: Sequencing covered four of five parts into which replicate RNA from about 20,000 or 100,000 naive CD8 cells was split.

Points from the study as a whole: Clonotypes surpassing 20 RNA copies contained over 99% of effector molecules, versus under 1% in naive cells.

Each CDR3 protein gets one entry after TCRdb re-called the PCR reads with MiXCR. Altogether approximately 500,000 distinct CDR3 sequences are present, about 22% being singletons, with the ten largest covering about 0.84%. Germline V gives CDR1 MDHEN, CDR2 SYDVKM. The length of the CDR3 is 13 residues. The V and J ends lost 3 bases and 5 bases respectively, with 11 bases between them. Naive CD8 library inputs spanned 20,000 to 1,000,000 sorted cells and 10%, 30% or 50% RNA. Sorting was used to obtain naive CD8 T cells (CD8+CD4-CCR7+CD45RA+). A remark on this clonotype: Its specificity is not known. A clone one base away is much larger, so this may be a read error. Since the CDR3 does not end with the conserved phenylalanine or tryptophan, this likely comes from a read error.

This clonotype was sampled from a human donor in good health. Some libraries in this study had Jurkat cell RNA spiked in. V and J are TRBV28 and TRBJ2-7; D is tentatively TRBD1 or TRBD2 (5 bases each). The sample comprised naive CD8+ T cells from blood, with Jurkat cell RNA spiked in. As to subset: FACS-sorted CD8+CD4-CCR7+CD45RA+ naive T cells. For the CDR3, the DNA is TGTGCCAGCAGTTTTTTGAGGGGCCACGAGCAGTACTAC. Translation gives CASSFLRGHEQYY.